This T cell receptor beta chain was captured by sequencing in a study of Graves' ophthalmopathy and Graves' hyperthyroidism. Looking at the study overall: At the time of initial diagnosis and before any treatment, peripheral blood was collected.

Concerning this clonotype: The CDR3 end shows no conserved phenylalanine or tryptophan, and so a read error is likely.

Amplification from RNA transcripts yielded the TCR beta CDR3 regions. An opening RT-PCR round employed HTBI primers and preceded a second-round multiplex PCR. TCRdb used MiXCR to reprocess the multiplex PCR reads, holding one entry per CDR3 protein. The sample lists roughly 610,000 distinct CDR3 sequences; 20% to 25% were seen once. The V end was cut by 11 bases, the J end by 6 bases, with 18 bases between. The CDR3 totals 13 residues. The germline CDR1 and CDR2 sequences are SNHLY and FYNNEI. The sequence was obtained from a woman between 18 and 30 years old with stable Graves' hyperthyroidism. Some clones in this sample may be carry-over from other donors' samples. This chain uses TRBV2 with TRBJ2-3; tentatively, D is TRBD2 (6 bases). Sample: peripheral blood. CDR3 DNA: TGTGCCCGCTCCCGGGACTGGATGGATACGCAGTATTGT. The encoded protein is CARSRDWMDTQYC.